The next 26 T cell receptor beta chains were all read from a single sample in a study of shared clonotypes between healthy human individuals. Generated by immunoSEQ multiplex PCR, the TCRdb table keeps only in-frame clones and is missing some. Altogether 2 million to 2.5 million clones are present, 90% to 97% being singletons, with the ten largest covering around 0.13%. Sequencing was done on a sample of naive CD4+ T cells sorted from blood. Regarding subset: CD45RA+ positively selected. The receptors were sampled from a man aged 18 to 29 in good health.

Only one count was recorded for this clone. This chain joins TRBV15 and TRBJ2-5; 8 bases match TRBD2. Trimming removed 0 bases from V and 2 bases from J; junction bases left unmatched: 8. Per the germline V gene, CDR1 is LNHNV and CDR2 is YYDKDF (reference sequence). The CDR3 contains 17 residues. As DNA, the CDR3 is TGTGCCACCAGCAGAGAACTGGCTAGCGGGTTTCAAGAGACCCAGTACTTC. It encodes CATSRELASGFQETQYF.

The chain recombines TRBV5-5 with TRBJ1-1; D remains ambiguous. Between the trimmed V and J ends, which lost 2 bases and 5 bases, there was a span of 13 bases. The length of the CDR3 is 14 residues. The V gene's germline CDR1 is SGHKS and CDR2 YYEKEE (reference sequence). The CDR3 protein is CASSFLSGGTEAFF. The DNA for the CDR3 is TGTGCCAGCAGCTTTTTAAGCGGAGGAACTGAAGCTTTCTTT.

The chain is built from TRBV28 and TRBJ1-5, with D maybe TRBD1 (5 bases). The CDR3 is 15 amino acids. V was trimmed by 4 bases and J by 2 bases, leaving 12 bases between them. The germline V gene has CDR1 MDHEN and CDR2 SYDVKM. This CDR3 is CASSWGSRGNQPQHF. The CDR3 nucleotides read TGTGCCAGCAGTTGGGGCAGCAGAGGCAATCAGCCCCAGCATTTT.

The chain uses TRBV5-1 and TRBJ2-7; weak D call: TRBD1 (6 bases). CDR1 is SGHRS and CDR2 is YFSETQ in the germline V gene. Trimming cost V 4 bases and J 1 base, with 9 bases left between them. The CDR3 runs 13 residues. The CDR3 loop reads CASSKDSSYEQYF. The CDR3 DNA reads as TGCGCCAGCAGCAAGGACAGTTCCTACGAGCAGTACTTC.

CDR3 sequence reads: CASSPTGGAPDTQYF. The DNA for the CDR3 is TGCGCCAGCAGCCCTACAGGGGGGGCACCAGATACGCAGTATTTT. The rearrangement joins TRBV10-1 to TRBJ2-3; a possible D gene is TRBD1 (8 bases). V dropped 6 bases and J dropped 4 bases, with 17 bases sitting between them. CDR1 is WNHNN and CDR2 is SYGVQD in the germline V gene (reference sequence). CDR3 length: 15 amino acids.

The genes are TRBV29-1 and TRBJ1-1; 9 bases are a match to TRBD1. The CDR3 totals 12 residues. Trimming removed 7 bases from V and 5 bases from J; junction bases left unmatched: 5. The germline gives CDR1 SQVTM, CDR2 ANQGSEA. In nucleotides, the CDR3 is TGCAGCGGTGACAGGGGGGTGACTGAAGCTTTCTTT. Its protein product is CSGDRGVTEAFF.

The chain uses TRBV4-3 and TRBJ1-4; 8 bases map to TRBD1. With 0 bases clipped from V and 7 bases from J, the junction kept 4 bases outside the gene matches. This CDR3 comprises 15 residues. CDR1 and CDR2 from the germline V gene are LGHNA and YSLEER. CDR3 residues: CASSQDQGAGEKLFF. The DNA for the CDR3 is TGCGCCAGCAGCCAAGATCAGGGGGCAGGTGAAAAACTGTTTTTT.

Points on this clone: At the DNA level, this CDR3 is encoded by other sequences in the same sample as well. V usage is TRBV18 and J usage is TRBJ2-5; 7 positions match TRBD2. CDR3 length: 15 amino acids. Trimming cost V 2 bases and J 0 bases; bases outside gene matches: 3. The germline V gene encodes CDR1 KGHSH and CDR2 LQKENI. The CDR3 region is CASSPSGGYQETQYF. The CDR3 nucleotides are TGTGCCAGCTCACCATCGGGGGGATACCAAGAGACCCAGTACTTC.

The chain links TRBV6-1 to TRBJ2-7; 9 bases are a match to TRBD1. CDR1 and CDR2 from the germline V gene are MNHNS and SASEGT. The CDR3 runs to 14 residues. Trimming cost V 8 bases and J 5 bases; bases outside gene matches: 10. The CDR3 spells CASSPGDRAHEQYF. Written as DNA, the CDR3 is TGTGCCAGCTCGCCCGGGGACAGGGCCCACGAGCAGTACTTC.

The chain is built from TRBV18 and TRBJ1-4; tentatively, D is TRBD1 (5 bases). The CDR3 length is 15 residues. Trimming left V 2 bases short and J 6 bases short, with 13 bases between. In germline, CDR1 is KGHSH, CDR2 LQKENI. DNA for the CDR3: TGTGCCAGCTCACCATCCCGGGGGGACTATGAAAAACTGTTTTTT. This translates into CASSPSRGDYEKLFF. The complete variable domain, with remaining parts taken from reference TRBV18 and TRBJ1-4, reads NAGVMQNPRHLVRRRGQEARLRCSPMKGHSHVYWYRQLPEEGLKFMVYLQKENIIDESGMPKERFSAEFPKEGPSILRIQQVVRGDSAAYFCASSPSRGDYEKLFFGSGTQLSVL.

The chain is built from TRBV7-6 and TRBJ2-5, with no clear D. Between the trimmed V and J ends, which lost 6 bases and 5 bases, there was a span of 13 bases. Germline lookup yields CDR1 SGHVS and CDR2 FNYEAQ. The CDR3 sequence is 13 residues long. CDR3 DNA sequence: TGTGCCAGCAGTAGGACCTTTCGTGAGACCCAGTACTTC. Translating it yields CASSRTFRETQYF.

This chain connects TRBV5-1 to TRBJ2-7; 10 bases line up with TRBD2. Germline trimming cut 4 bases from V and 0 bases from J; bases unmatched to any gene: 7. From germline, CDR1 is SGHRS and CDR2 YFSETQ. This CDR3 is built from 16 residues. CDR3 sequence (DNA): TGCGCCAGCAGCAGACTAGCGGGCGAGAGCTCCTACGAGCAGTACTTC. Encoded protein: CASSRLAGESSYEQYF. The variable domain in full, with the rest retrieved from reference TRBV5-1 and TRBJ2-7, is KAGVTQTPRYLIKTRGQQVTLSCSPISGHRSVSWYQQTPGQGLQFLFEYFSETQRNKGNFPGRFSGRQFSNSRSEMNVSTLELGDSALYLCASSRLAGESSYEQYFGPGTRLTVT.

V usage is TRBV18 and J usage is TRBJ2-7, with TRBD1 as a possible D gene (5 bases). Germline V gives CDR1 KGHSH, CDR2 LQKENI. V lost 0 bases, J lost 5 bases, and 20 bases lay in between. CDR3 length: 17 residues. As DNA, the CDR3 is TGTGCCAGCTCACCACCTGCGACAGCCCGGATTCTAAACGAGCAGTACTTC. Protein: CASSPPATARILNEQYF. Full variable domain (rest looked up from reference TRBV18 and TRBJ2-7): NAGVMQNPRHLVRRRGQEARLRCSPMKGHSHVYWYRQLPEEGLKFMVYLQKENIIDESGMPKERFSAEFPKEGPSILRIQQVVRGDSAAYFCASSPPATARILNEQYFGPGTRLTVT.

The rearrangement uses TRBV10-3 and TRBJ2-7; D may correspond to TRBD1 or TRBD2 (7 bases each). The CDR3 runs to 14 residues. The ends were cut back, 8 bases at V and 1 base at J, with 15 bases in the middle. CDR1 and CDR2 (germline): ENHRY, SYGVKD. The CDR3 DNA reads TGTGCCATCTCTAGGCAGGGGGGGTCCTACGAGCAGTACTTC. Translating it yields CAISRQGGSYEQYF.

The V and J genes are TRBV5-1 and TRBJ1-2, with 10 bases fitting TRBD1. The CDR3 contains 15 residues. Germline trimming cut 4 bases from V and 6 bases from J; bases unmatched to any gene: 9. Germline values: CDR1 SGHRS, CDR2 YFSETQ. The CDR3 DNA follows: TGCGCCAGCAGCACTCCGGGACAGGGGTTCGATGGCTACACCTTC. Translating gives CASSTPGQGFDGYTF.

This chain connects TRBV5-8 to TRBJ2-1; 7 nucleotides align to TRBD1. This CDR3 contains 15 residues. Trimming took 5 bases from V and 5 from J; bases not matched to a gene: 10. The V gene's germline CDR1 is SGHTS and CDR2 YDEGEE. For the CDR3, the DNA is TGTGCCAGCAGTTCGACAGGGTTACCGAACAATGAGCAGTTCTTC. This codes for CASSSTGLPNNEQFF.

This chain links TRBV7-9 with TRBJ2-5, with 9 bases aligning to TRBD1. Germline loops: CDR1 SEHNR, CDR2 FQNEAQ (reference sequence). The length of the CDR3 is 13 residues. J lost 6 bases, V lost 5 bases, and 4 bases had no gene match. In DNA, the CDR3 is TGTGCCAGCAGCACCGGACAGGGGAAGACCCAGTACTTC. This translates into CASSTGQGKTQYF.

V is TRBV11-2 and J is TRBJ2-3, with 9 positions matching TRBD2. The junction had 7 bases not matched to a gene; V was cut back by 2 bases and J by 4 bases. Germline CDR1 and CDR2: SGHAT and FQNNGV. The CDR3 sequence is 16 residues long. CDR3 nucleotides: TGTGCCAGCAGCTTATGGCTAGCGGGGTCGGCAGATACGCAGTATTTT. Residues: CASSLWLAGSADTQYF.

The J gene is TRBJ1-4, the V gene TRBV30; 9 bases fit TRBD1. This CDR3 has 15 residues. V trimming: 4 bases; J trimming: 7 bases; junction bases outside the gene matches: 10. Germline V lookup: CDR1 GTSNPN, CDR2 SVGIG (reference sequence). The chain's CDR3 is CAWKRWDREGEKLFF. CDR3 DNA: TGTGCCTGGAAGAGGTGGGACAGGGAGGGTGAAAAACTGTTTTTT.

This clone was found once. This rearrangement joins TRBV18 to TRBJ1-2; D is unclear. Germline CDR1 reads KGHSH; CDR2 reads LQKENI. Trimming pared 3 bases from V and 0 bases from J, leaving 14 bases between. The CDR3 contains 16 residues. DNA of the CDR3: TGTGCCAGCTCACCCATCCAGGACGGACCTAACTATGGCTACACCTTC. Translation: CASSPIQDGPNYGYTF.

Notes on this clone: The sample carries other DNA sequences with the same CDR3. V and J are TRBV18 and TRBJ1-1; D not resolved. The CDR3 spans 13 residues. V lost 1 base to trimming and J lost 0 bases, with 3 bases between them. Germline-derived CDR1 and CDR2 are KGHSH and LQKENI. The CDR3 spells CASSPQVNTEAFF. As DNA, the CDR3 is TGTGCCAGCTCACCACAGGTGAACACTGAAGCTTTCTTT.

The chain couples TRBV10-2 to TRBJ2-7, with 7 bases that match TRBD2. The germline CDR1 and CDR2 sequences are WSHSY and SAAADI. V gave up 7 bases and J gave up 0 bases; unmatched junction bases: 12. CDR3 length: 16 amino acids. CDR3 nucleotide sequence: TGCGCCAGCACCGACCTGGGGCGGGGGAGCTCCTACGAGCAGTACTTC. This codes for CASTDLGRGSSYEQYF.

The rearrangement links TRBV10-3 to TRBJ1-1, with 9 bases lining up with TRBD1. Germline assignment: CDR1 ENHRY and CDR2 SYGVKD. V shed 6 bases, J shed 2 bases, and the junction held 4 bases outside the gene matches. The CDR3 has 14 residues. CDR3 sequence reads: CAIRGTGINTEAFF. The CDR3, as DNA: TGTGCCATCAGAGGGACAGGGATCAACACTGAAGCTTTCTTT.

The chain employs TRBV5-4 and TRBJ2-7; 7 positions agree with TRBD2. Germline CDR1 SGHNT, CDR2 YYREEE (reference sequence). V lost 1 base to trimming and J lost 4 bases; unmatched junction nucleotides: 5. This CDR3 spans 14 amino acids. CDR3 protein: CASSLMRERYEQYF. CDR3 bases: TGTGCCAGCAGCTTGATGCGGGAGAGGTACGAGCAGTACTTC.

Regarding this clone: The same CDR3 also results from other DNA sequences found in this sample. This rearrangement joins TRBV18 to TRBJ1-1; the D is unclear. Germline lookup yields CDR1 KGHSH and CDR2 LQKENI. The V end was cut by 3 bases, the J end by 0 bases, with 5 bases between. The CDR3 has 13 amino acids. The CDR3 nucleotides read TGTGCCAGCTCACCGAGAGTGAACACTGAAGCTTTCTTT. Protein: CASSPRVNTEAFF.

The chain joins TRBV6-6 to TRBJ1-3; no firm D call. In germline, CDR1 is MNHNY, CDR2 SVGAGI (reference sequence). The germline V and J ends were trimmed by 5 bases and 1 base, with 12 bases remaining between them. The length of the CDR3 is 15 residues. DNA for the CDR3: TGTGCCAGCAGTCAAGGACGGATGTCTGGAAACACCATATATTTT. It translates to CASSQGRMSGNTIYF.